These 29 T cell receptor beta chains share one sample of origin, sequenced in a study of T cells in Graves' hyperthyroidism and ophthalmopathy. The investigators amplified TCR beta CDR3 regions from RNA transcripts. The HTBI primer set served for first-round RT-PCR of the TCR CDR3. TCRdb recomputed calls from the multiplex PCR reads with MiXCR, one row per CDR3 protein. The sample includes approximately 610,000 distinct CDR3 sequences, roughly 14% of them seen just once. The source material was blood. These receptor sequences come from a woman aged 40 to 50 with Graves' ophthalmopathy.

This clonotype was seen ten or more times. V is TRBV10-3 and J is TRBJ1-1; TRBD1 might be the D (6 bases). This CDR3 has 13 residues. V was shortened by 6 bases and J by 2 bases, with 10 bases between the two germline ends. Germline assignment: CDR1 ENHRY and CDR2 SYGVKD. The CDR3 DNA reads as TGTGCCATCAGCCGGGACAAAAACACTGAAGCTTTCTTT. It translates to CAISRDKNTEAFF.

The rearrangement joins TRBV10-3 to TRBJ2-5; 8 bases are shared with TRBD1. Trimming took 6 bases from V and 1 from J; bases not matched to a gene: 4. Germline lookup yields CDR1 ENHRY and CDR2 SYGVKD. CDR3 length equals 14 residues. The CDR3 loop reads CAIRGTGSQETQYF. The CDR3 region has the DNA TGTGCCATCAGGGGGACAGGCTCCCAAGAGACCCAGTACTTC.

This chain uses TRBV6-1 with TRBJ1-1; 10 positions agree with TRBD1. Per the germline V gene, CDR1 is MNHNS and CDR2 is SASEGT. This CDR3 is 15 amino acids long. The junction had 10 bases not matched to a gene; V was cut back by 7 bases and J by 5 bases. The CDR3 nucleotides read TGTGCCAGCAACCTGGACAGGGGGACGGGGACTGAAGCTTTCTTT. It codes for CASNLDRGTGTEAFF.

The sample holds many counts of this clonotype. The J gene is TRBJ2-2, the V gene TRBV27; 10 bases map to TRBD2. The CDR3 covers 16 residues. V was pared by 8 bases and J by 0 bases, with 6 bases of the junction left unmatched. CDR1 MNHEY and CDR2 SMNVEV come from the germline V gene (reference sequence). CDR3 region: CASRVGTSANTGELFF. The CDR3 region has the DNA TGTGCCAGCCGCGTGGGGACTAGCGCGAACACCGGGGAGCTGTTTTTT.

This clonotype was detected only a few times. The V and J genes are TRBV20-1 and TRBJ2-7, with 8 bases fitting TRBD1. From germline, CDR1 is DFQATT and CDR2 SNEGSKA (reference sequence). This CDR3 has 15 amino acids. Trimming at V came to 1 base and at J to 3 bases, leaving 8 bases not matched to a gene. CDR3 sequence reads: CSARVDPDRDYEQYF. In DNA form, the CDR3 reads TGCAGTGCTAGAGTCGACCCGGACAGGGACTACGAGCAGTACTTC.

This clonotype was seen at least ten times. This chain uses TRBV27 with TRBJ2-2; the match to TRBD2 covers 8 bases. With 7 bases clipped from V and 5 bases from J, the junction kept 15 bases outside the gene matches. The germline V gene has CDR1 MNHEY and CDR2 SMNVEV (reference sequence). This CDR3 has 17 amino acids. The CDR3 region is CASTTPQLLAGTGELFF. In DNA, the CDR3 is TGTGCCAGCACCACGCCTCAGCTTTTAGCGGGGACCGGGGAGCTGTTTTTT.

The chain uses TRBV6-1 and TRBJ1-1; no clear D gene. CDR1 is MNHNS and CDR2 is SASEGT in the germline V gene. Trimming left V 1 base short and J 3 bases short, with 9 bases between. The CDR3 covers 14 residues. CDR3 coding DNA: TGTGCCAGCAGTGAAGGAAGGGAGGACACTGAAGCTTTCTTT. It encodes CASSEGREDTEAFF.

In its sample, this clonotype was seen many times. V and J are TRBV6-1 and TRBJ2-7; D may be TRBD2 (6 bases). Germline-derived CDR1 and CDR2 are MNHNS and SASEGT. The length of the CDR3 is 15 residues. Trimming stripped 5 bases from V and 3 bases from J, with 17 bases between. The CDR3 spells CASSPWGGTYYEQYF. The CDR3 nucleotides read TGTGCCAGCAGTCCTTGGGGCGGGACTTACTACGAGCAGTACTTC.

Many counts were recorded for this clonotype. V usage is TRBV7-8 and J usage is TRBJ1-1; TRBD1 is a possible D gene (5 bases). The CDR3 sequence is 14 residues long. V lost 5 bases and J 4 bases, leaving 14 bases between the germline ends. The germline CDR1 and CDR2 sequences are SGHVS and FQNEAQ. The CDR3 DNA reads as TGTGCCAGCAGCCAGTTTACAGGTTCCACTGAAGCTTTCTTT. This encodes CASSQFTGSTEAFF.

This clonotype showed up many times. This chain uses TRBV7-2 with TRBJ1-2; tentatively, D is TRBD1 (6 bases). Germline-derived CDR1 and CDR2 are SGHTA and FQGNSA. V lost 5 bases to trimming and J lost 4 bases, with 17 bases between them. The CDR3 has 15 amino acids. CDR3 nucleotides: TGTGCCAGCAGCCCCGGGGGGCAACTCGGCTATGGCTACACCTTC. It specifies CASSPGGQLGYGYTF.

This clonotype was observed many times. The chain has TRBV12-3 or TRBV12-4 and TRBJ2-5; D remains unclear. V was pared by 5 bases and J by 1 base, with 5 bases between. The CDR3 is 12 amino acids. CDR3 nucleotide sequence: TGTGCCAGCAGTATTCCCCAAGAGACCCAGTACTTC. It yields the protein CASSIPQETQYF.

This clonotype was seen ten or more times. CDR3: CASSPGTSGGEQYF. In DNA, the CDR3 is TGCGCCAGCAGCCCCGGGACCAGCGGGGGCGAGCAGTACTTC. This rearrangement joins TRBV5-1 to TRBJ2-7; 8 positions match TRBD2. Looked up from germline, CDR1 is SGHRS and CDR2 is YFSETQ. Trimming removed 4 bases from V and 6 bases from J; junction bases left unmatched: 9. The CDR3 contains 14 residues.

There are many counts of this clonotype. The J gene is TRBJ2-7, the V gene TRBV20-1, with 11 nucleotides matching TRBD2. This CDR3 is 13 amino acids long. The V gene's germline CDR1 is DFQATT and CDR2 SNEGSKA (reference sequence). The V and J ends lost 4 bases and 5 bases, in that order; junction bases with no gene match: 4. CDR3: CSATLAGGHEQYF. The CDR3 region has the DNA TGCAGTGCTACCTTAGCGGGAGGGCACGAGCAGTACTTC.

This clonotype was detected ten times or more. This sequence joins TRBV28 and TRBJ2-7, with D tentatively TRBD2 (5 bases). The CDR3 loop spans 15 amino acids. Germline CDR1 and CDR2: MDHEN and SYDVKM. V lost 2 bases to trimming and J lost 0 bases, with 11 bases between them. CDR3 sequence: CASSLRTGSSYEQYF. CDR3 coding DNA: TGTGCCAGCAGTTTAAGGACTGGGAGCTCCTACGAGCAGTACTTC.

Ten or more counts support this clonotype. The V call is TRBV7-9, the J call TRBJ1-1; no firm D call. The V gene's germline CDR1 is SEHNR and CDR2 FQNEAQ (reference sequence). V was pared by 3 bases and J by 1 base, with 12 bases between. The CDR3 length is 15 residues. The CDR3 loop is CASSFLQGKNTEAFF. The CDR3 DNA is TGTGCCAGCAGCTTCCTTCAAGGCAAGAACACTGAAGCTTTCTTT.

This clonotype was counted many times. A much larger clone lies a single base off, so this may be a read error. V and J are TRBV19 and TRBJ1-1, with 7 positions matching TRBD1. V lost 4 bases to trimming and J lost 1 base; unmatched junction nucleotides: 3. Looked up from germline, CDR1 is LNHDA and CDR2 is SQIVND (reference sequence). CDR3 length: 14 residues. CDR3 sequence: CASSTWTGNTEAFF. The CDR3 DNA follows: TGTGCCAGTAGTACCTGGACAGGGAACACTGAAGCTTTCTTT. The entire variable domain, with the rest obtained from reference TRBV19 and TRBJ1-1, is as follows: DGGITQSPKYLFRKEGQNVTLSCEQNLNHDAMYWYRQDPGQGLRLIYYSQIVNDFQKGDIAEGYSVSREKKESFPLTVTSAQKNPTAFYLCASSTWTGNTEAFFGQGTRLTVV.

This clonotype was observed at least ten times. V usage is TRBV27 and J usage is TRBJ2-7; 8 bases are shared with TRBD1. CDR1 and CDR2 (germline): MNHEY, SMNVEV (reference sequence). Trimming at V came to 5 bases and at J to 5 bases, leaving 8 bases not matched to a gene. The CDR3 length is 14 residues. The CDR3 sequence is CASSPGQGGHEQYF. The DNA for the CDR3 is TGTGCCAGCAGTCCCGGACAGGGAGGCCACGAGCAGTACTTC.

The chain carries TRBV6-5 and TRBJ1-6; a possible D gene is TRBD1 (6 bases). V lost 4 bases and J lost 12, with 19 bases in between. CDR1 is MNHEY and CDR2 is SVGAGI in the germline V gene. The CDR3 is made up of 15 amino acids. In DNA, the CDR3 is TGTGCCAGCAGTTTGTACCCGGGGGCAGCCAAACCCCTCCACTTT. It translates to CASSLYPGAAKPLHF.

This clonotype was seen many times. The rearrangement joins TRBV12-3 or TRBV12-4 to TRBJ2-2, with D possibly being TRBD2 (6 bases). V was clipped by 3 bases and J by 2 bases, with 13 bases between them. The CDR3 covers 16 residues. In DNA, the CDR3 is TGTGCCAGCAGTTTCGGCGCTAGCGCAAACACCGGGGAGCTGTTTTTT. This translates into CASSFGASANTGELFF.

In this sample, this clonotype turned up many times. The chain uses TRBV28 and TRBJ1-1; D ambiguous. This CDR3 is built from 12 residues. Germline V gives CDR1 MDHEN, CDR2 SYDVKM. V was pared by 8 bases and J by 0 bases, with 7 bases between. CDR3 region: CASGSMNTEAFF. The DNA for the CDR3 is TGTGCCAGCGGTAGCATGAACACTGAAGCTTTCTTT.

In regard to this clonotype: With a much larger clone just one base away, this may be a read error. The rearrangement joins TRBV20-1 to TRBJ1-2, with TRBD1 matching over 7 bases. V shed 3 bases, J shed 8 bases, and the junction held 12 bases outside the gene matches. CDR1 DFQATT and CDR2 SNEGSKA come from the germline V gene (reference sequence). This CDR3 has 14 residues. CDR3 coding DNA: TGCAGTGCTAGGTACCCAACAGGGGACGGGGGCTACACCTTC. It yields the protein CSARYPTGDGGYTF.

This clonotype has a count of ten or more. The CDR3 DNA is TGTGCCAGCAGTGACGCGGGACAGGGGGTTGACGAGCAGTACTTC. It yields the protein CASSDAGQGVDEQYF. This sequence joins TRBV27 and TRBJ2-7, with 11 bases lining up with TRBD1. The junction had 8 bases not matched to a gene; V was cut back by 5 bases and J by 5 bases. CDR3 length equals 15 residues. Germline CDR1 MNHEY, CDR2 SMNVEV (reference sequence).

The chain carries TRBV11-2 and TRBJ2-2, with 12 bases matching TRBD2. The V gene's germline CDR1 is SGHAT and CDR2 FQNNGV. This CDR3 comprises 16 residues. Trimming at V came to 5 bases and at J to 5 bases, leaving 6 bases not matched to a gene. The DNA of the CDR3 is TGTGCCAGCAGCCCCCGGACTAGCGGGACAACCGGGGAGCTGTTTTTT. It codes for CASSPRTSGTTGELFF.

The chain links TRBV12-3 or TRBV12-4 to TRBJ2-5; D unresolved. Trimming stripped 7 bases from V and 5 bases from J, with 14 bases between. The CDR3 is 13 amino acids. CDR3 protein: CASKHIGVETQYF. Written as DNA, the CDR3 is TGTGCCAGCAAGCATATCGGTGTGGAGACCCAGTACTTC.

This clonotype was detected many times. The rearrangement joins TRBV12-3 or TRBV12-4 to TRBJ2-2; D is undetermined. The CDR3 runs to 13 residues. The V end was cut by 3 bases, the J end by 5 bases, with 7 bases between. The CDR3 DNA reads as TGTGCCAGCAGTTTTGTTAGTACCGGGGAGCTGTTTTTT. It yields the protein CASSFVSTGELFF.

This clonotype showed up many times. The chain uses TRBV2 and TRBJ2-5; D gene unclear. V shed 2 bases and J shed 2 bases, with 6 bases lying between them. This CDR3 comprises 13 residues. Germline V CDR1 and CDR2: SNHLY, FYNNEI. The CDR3 DNA reads TGTGCCAGCAGTGAAACCTTACAAGAGACCCAGTACTTC. This sequence encodes CASSETLQETQYF.

Concerning this clonotype: A much larger clone sits a single nucleotide away, making a read error possible. This chain links TRBV6-1 with TRBJ2-2; D may be TRBD2 (6 bases). Germline lookup yields CDR1 MNHNS and CDR2 SASEGT. This CDR3 is 14 amino acids long. Trimming shortened V by 6 bases and J by 14 bases, and 22 bases separated the two germline ends. The CDR3 is CASSWYGNTGGLFF. In DNA form, the CDR3 reads TGTGCCAGCAGCTGGTACGGGAACACCGGGGGACTGTTTTTT.

This clonotype showed up just a few times. CDR3 residues: CASSYGRGEGYEQYF. The CDR3 DNA is TGTGCCAGCAGTTACGGGCGTGGAGAGGGGTACGAGCAGTACTTC. The chain recombines TRBV6-2 or TRBV6-3 with TRBJ2-7, with D perhaps being TRBD1 or TRBD2 (5 bases each). Germline V gene data show CDR1 as MNHEY and CDR2 as SVGEGT. Deletions cut 2 bases from V and 4 bases from J, with 15 bases between. There are 15 residues in the CDR3.

In this sample, this clonotype turned up many times. The chain carries TRBV28 and TRBJ2-1; TRBD2 matches 9 bases. The CDR3 contains 16 residues. The V and J ends lost 5 bases and 4 bases, in that order; junction bases with no gene match: 9. CDR1 and CDR2 (germline): MDHEN, SYDVKM. CDR3 amino acids: CASSRGLAGQYNEQFF. The CDR3 DNA is TGTGCCAGCAGTCGGGGGCTAGCGGGGCAATACAATGAGCAGTTCTTC.